A selection of T cell receptor beta chains follows, all from one sample in a study of vaccination and CD4 T cells after COVID-19. Their recognized antigens are unknown. Each CDR3 protein gets one entry after TCRdb re-called the PCR reads with MiXCR. The sample lists more than 10,000 distinct CDR3 sequences, 32% occurring once. The specimen sequenced was CD4+ T cells from blood, cultured in vitro. These receptors were obtained from a human donor in good health. The CDR3 runs from the conserved cysteine through the conserved F or W. Fields, in order: D gene, V gene, J gene, clone size, CDR3 protein, CDR3 DNA. D genes are given only for firm matches. Only part of the rows carry a size: once, few, many, or a class if the clone is expanded.

D: .; V: TRBV27; J: TRBJ2-6; size: few; CDR3: CASSEWSSGANVLTF; DNA: TGTGCCAGCAGTGAGTGGAGCTCTGGGGCCAACGTCCTGACTTTC
D: TRBD2; V: TRBV20-1; J: TRBJ2-7; size: few; CDR3: CSAPGLAGDEQYF; DNA: TGCAGTGCGCCGGGACTAGCGGGAGACGAGCAGTACTTC
D: .; V: TRBV30; J: TRBJ1-1; size: .; CDR3: CAWDQGPGKENTEAFF; DNA: TGTGCCTGGGATCAGGGTCCAGGCAAAGAGAACACTGAAGCTTTCTTT
D: .; V: TRBV2; J: TRBJ2-3; size: few; CDR3: CASSPGAGAVDTQYF; DNA: TGTGCCAGCAGTCCCGGGGCGGGGGCGGTAGATACGCAGTATTTT
D: TRBD1; V: TRBV19; J: TRBJ2-4; size: .; CDR3: CASTSPGDRGHIQYF; DNA: TGTGCCAGTACCTCCCCCGGGGACAGGGGGCACATTCAGTACTTC
D: .; V: TRBV7-9; J: TRBJ1-5; size: medium-sized; CDR3: CASSDIPNQPQHF; DNA: TGTGCCAGCAGCGACATACCAAATCAGCCCCAGCATTTT
D: .; V: TRBV7-9; J: TRBJ2-2; size: .; CDR3: CAVQISGELFF; DNA: TGTGCCGTACAGATCTCCGGGGAGCTGTTTTTT
D: .; V: TRBV20-1; J: TRBJ1-2; size: .; CDR3: CSARVQSYNYGYTF; DNA: TGCAGTGCTAGAGTACAGTCTTATAACTATGGCTACACCTTC
D: .; V: TRBV6-1; J: TRBJ1-1; size: few; CDR3: CASSELTWGTEAFF; DNA: TGTGCCAGCAGTGAACTGACGTGGGGCACTGAAGCTTTCTTT
D: TRBD1; V: TRBV5-4; J: TRBJ1-2; size: once; CDR3: CASSLGTGRGYGYTF; DNA: TGTGCCAGCAGCTTGGGGACAGGGAGGGGCTATGGCTACACCTTC
D: TRBD2; V: TRBV20-1; J: TRBJ2-3; size: .; CDR3: CSARGLAGVGSTDTQYF; DNA: TGCAGTGCTAGAGGCCTAGCGGGAGTGGGAAGCACAGATACGCAGTATTTT
D: TRBD2; V: TRBV7-2; J: TRBJ2-1; size: .; CDR3: CASSPAPGLLKNEQFF; DNA: TGTGCCAGCAGCCCAGCCCCGGGACTACTTAAAAATGAGCAGTTCTTC
D: .; V: TRBV20-1; J: TRBJ2-7; size: .; CDR3: CSARESSGEGYEQYF; DNA: TGCAGTGCTAGAGAGTCGTCCGGAGAAGGCTACGAGCAGTACTTC
D: .; V: TRBV30; J: TRBJ1-5; size: .; CDR3: CAWSGDSNQPQHF; DNA: TGTGCCTGGAGTGGGGATAGCAATCAGCCCCAGCATTTT
D: TRBD2; V: TRBV6-1; J: TRBJ2-1; size: few; CDR3: CASSGLAGVNNEQFF; DNA: TGTGCCAGCAGTGGACTAGCGGGAGTAAACAATGAGCAGTTCTTC
D: .; V: TRBV4-3; J: TRBJ2-2; size: .; CDR3: CASSPVDLQVGTGELFF; DNA: TGCGCCAGCAGCCCAGTGGACCTACAAGTGGGCACCGGGGAGCTGTTTTTT
D: .; V: TRBV7-9; J: TRBJ1-4; size: .; CDR3: CASSLPPETGRLFF; DNA: TGTGCCAGCAGCCTCCCCCCCGAGACAGGAAGACTGTTTTTT
D: .; V: TRBV19; J: TRBJ1-2; size: .; CDR3: CASTLGLVNYGYTF; DNA: TGTGCCAGTACTTTGGGACTGGTTAACTATGGCTACACCTTC
D: TRBD2; V: TRBV5-1; J: TRBJ2-1; size: few; CDR3: CASSLLADSYNEQFF; DNA: TGCGCCAGCAGCCTACTAGCGGATTCCTACAATGAGCAGTTCTTC
D: .; V: TRBV20-1; J: TRBJ1-1; size: .; CDR3: CSARGPGNTEAFF; DNA: TGCAGTGCTAGAGGTCCAGGGAACACTGAAGCTTTCTTT
D: TRBD2; V: TRBV5-6; J: TRBJ2-1; size: .; CDR3: CASSFGGSGRAANEQFF; DNA: TGTGCCAGCAGCTTCGGAGGAAGCGGGAGGGCCGCCAATGAGCAGTTCTTC
D: .; V: TRBV20-1; J: TRBJ2-1; size: .; CDR3: CSAGASIRGYNEQFF; DNA: TGCAGTGCTGGTGCCTCGATTCGGGGCTACAATGAGCAGTTCTTC
D: TRBD1; V: TRBV7-6; J: TRBJ1-1; size: .; CDR3: CAGSWTGVGTEAFF; DNA: TGTGCCGGCAGTTGGACAGGGGTGGGCACTGAAGCTTTCTTT
D: .; V: TRBV20-1; J: TRBJ2-5; size: few; CDR3: CSARMEETQYF; DNA: TGCAGTGCCCGGATGGAGGAGACCCAGTACTTC